This is a list of T cell receptor beta chains from one sample in a study of blood T cell repertoires in COVID-19. Method: immunoSEQ multiplex PCR; TCRdb's copy keeps in-frame clones and lacks some. The table shows 200,000 to 250,000 clones, with about nine tenths occurring only once. Material: peripheral blood. Receptors originate from a man in his fifties or sixties who had recovered from COVID-19. Each CDR3 is given without its conserved first and last residue. The order of the fields is V gene, J gene, CDR3 protein.

>TRBV7-2|TRBJ2-5
ASSRLGGGRGETQY
>TRBV5-1|TRBJ2-1
ASRADGTSHNEQF
>TRBV11-3|TRBJ1-6
ASSLTSRPGQGRTNSPLH
>TRBV7-7|TRBJ2-7
ASSLDAGQSYEQY
>TRBV6-1|TRBJ2-7
ASSEYLADYEQY
>TRBV7-2|TRBJ2-7
ASSPRNGYEQY
>TRBV28|TRBJ2-1
ASSLPHRGDNEQF
>TRBV27|TRBJ1-2
ASSLGGDYGYT
>TRBV6-2/TRBV6-3|TRBJ2-5
ASSWGQQPRETQY
>TRBV2|TRBJ2-3
ASSGPSGSRTDTQY
>TRBV12-5|TRBJ1-1
ASGPGPRGSTEAF
>TRBV27|TRBJ2-1
ASTPRGGQSYNEQF
>TRBV7-8|TRBJ1-4
ASRIAGGEKLF
>TRBV5-1|TRBJ2-7
ASSFEYEQY
>TRBV19|TRBJ1-6
ASSPAARNSPLH
>TRBV19|TRBJ2-1
ASRTSGRLEQF
>TRBV5-1|TRBJ2-2
ASRPRDNRTGELF
>TRBV19|TRBJ1-1
ASSRPGMRGGTEAF
>TRBV5-1|TRBJ2-1
ASGRSGFQSDNEQF
>TRBV11-2|TRBJ2-7
ASSLETGFYEQY
>TRBV10-1|TRBJ2-2
ASYRVANTGELF
>TRBV6-5|TRBJ2-5
ASSYSDRGLETQY
>TRBV6-6|TRBJ1-3
ASSRREPSGNTIY
>TRBV9|TRBJ2-3
ASREAGTDTQY
>TRBV5-1|TRBJ2-7
ASSFTGGEQY
>TRBV27|TRBJ2-3
ASSSLSGVIIGTQY
>TRBV11-2|TRBJ2-7
ASSLDHAGKAYEQY
>TRBV3-1/TRBV3-2|TRBJ2-7
ASSQGLARTYEQY
>TRBV6-2/TRBV6-3|TRBJ1-1
ASSPTRRGTEAF
>TRBV5-6|TRBJ2-3
ASNPGLAGGAQY
>TRBV28|TRBJ1-2
ASSLDRGRYGYT
>TRBV3-1/TRBV3-2|TRBJ1-4
ASSTRSATNEKLF
>TRBV12-3/TRBV12-4|TRBJ2-1
ASRREGNNEQF
>TRBV5-4|TRBJ1-1
ASSSQGALNTEAF
>TRBV19|TRBJ2-3
ASSVTGTSVTDTQY
>TRBV18|TRBJ2-4
ASSPGQGGSIQY
>TRBV7-2|TRBJ2-6
ASSLAAGQGPGSGANVLT
>TRBV7-9|TRBJ1-3
ASKQAASGNTIY
>TRBV4-1|TRBJ2-7
ASSRYGTGGEQY
>TRBV6-7|TRBJ1-5
ASSYADRSFNQPQH
>TRBV11-2|TRBJ1-2
ASSLFIIGGGYT
>TRBV7-9|TRBJ2-7
ASVPPIGGYTYEQY
>TRBV13|TRBJ2-7
ASSPQDRTAYEQY
>TRBV5-1|TRBJ2-3
ASSSGWTGEADTQY
>TRBV7-2|TRBJ2-2
ASSPTSGKSGGELF
>TRBV24-1|TRBJ2-1
ATSDRTSGSWYNEQF
>TRBV7-9|TRBJ1-6
ASSLDHRNYNSPLH
>TRBV27|TRBJ1-2
ASSTSGGADYGYT
>TRBV5-4|TRBJ2-7
ASSLEQGSYEQY
>TRBV5-4|TRBJ1-6
ASSLGQGTWSPLH